This TCR beta chain is drawn from a study of T cell repertoires in cytomegalovirus infection. Study-level information: Public TCR beta signatures provided an indication of both CMV infection and a matching HLA type.

Study-wide points: Summed public TCR beta family frequency identified CMV carriers bearing the relevant HLA. Ex vivo responses were dominated by HLA-C-restricted CMV-specific TCR beta clonotypes.

This clonotype showed up just a few times. As yet, its antigen is unknown. CDR1 and CDR2 (germline): MDHEN, SYDVKM. Trimming left V 3 bases short and J 7 bases short, with 25 bases between. The CDR3 contains 18 residues. A single record per CDR3 protein comes from TCRdb applying MiXCR to the reads. The sample has 250,000 to 350,000 distinct CDR3 sequences; about 25% are singletons. This clonotype was sampled from a human donor in good health (CMV status not recorded). Some clones in this sample may be carry-over from other donors' samples. The chain uses TRBV28 and TRBJ1-5; possibly TRBD1 for D (5 bases). Sequenced material: PBMCs. The DNA for the CDR3 is TGTGCCAGCAGTTTGGGGGAAGGGGAGCTTTACTTGGGGCAGCCCCAGCATTTT. Residues: CASSLGEGELYLGQPQHF.